These 12 T cell receptor beta chains were all obtained from the same sample, sequenced in a study of blood T cell repertoires in COVID-19. Sequencing used immunoSEQ multiplex PCR; TCRdb keeps in-frame clones, though not all of them. The sample has 200,000 to 250,000 clones; roughly 84% are singletons. Source material: peripheral blood. These receptors were collected from a man aged 50-59 years who had recovered from COVID-19.

The rearrangement uses TRBV19 and TRBJ2-2; D remains unclear. This CDR3 has 15 residues. Germline loops: CDR1 LNHDA, CDR2 SQIVND (reference sequence). V dropped 4 bases and J dropped 5 bases, with 14 bases sitting between them. The CDR3 sequence: CASSTRLPGTGELFF. DNA for the CDR3: TGTGCCAGTAGTACCCGCCTCCCAGGTACCGGGGAGCTGTTTTTT. The entire variable domain, with the rest obtained from reference TRBV19 and TRBJ2-2, is as follows: DGGITQSPKYLFRKEGQNVTLSCEQNLNHDAMYWYRQDPGQGLRLIYYSQIVNDFQKGDIAEGYSVSREKKESFPLTVTSAQKNPTAFYLCASSTRLPGTGELFFGEGSRLTVL.

This clone was counted once. The rearrangement uses TRBV27 and TRBJ2-2; D unclear. The ends were cut back, 7 bases at V and 5 bases at J, with 11 bases in the middle. The length of the CDR3 is 13 residues. Germline V gene lookup returns CDR1 MNHEY and CDR2 SMNVEV (reference sequence). CDR3 region: CASTARWTGELFF. The CDR3 DNA reads TGTGCCAGCACCGCTCGGTGGACCGGGGAGCTGTTTTTT.

Ten or more counts support this clone. The rearrangement links TRBV7-8 to TRBJ1-3; TRBD1 aligns across 9 bases. Germline CDR1 SGHVS, CDR2 FQNEAQ. The CDR3 spans 16 residues. The trim removed 5 bases at V and 0 bases at J, leaving 5 bases unmatched. This chain's CDR3 is CASSHRGQDSGNTIYF. The CDR3 bases are TGTGCCAGCAGCCACAGGGGGCAGGACTCTGGAAACACCATATATTTT.

The chain has TRBV5-1 and TRBJ1-4; D may be TRBD1 (5 bases). This CDR3 region has 15 residues. Looked up from germline, CDR1 is SGHRS and CDR2 is YFSETQ. V was clipped by 5 bases and J by 3 bases, with 14 bases between them. Here the CDR3 DNA reads TGCGCCAGCAGGGGATGGGGCTTGGCTAATGAAAAACTGTTTTTT. Translation gives CASRGWGLANEKLFF.

As for this clone: The same CDR3 arises from other DNA sequences in this sample as well. The chain is built from TRBV4-1 and TRBJ2-7; 11 bases agree with TRBD1. The junction had 3 bases not matched to a gene; V was cut back by 2 bases and J by 3 bases. Germline V CDR1 and CDR2: MGHRA, YSYEKL. The CDR3 runs to 15 residues. CDR3 region: CASSQPGQGVYEQYF. As DNA, the CDR3 is TGCGCCAGCAGCCAACCGGGACAGGGGGTCTACGAGCAGTACTTC.

V and J are TRBV5-5 and TRBJ2-3, with 8 nucleotides matching TRBD1. CDR3 length: 15 amino acids. Per germline, CDR1 SGHKS and CDR2 YYEKEE (reference sequence). V dropped 4 bases and J dropped 6; count of bases not matched to a gene: 10. The CDR3 here is CASSAGTGRVDTQYF. Written as DNA, the CDR3 is TGTGCCAGCAGCGCCGGGACAGGCCGAGTGGATACGCAGTATTTT.

The chain combines TRBV4-1 with TRBJ2-2; the match to TRBD2 covers 11 bases. V lost 3 bases, J lost 7 bases, and 1 base stayed unmatched. From germline, CDR1 is MGHRA and CDR2 YSYEKL. The CDR3 totals 14 residues. CDR3 sequence reads: CASSHSGRGGELFF. The CDR3 DNA reads as TGCGCCAGCAGCCATAGCGGGAGGGGCGGGGAGCTGTTTTTT.

The V call is TRBV28, the J call TRBJ1-2; TRBD1 might be the D (5 bases). The germline V gene encodes CDR1 MDHEN and CDR2 SYDVKM. V lost 6 bases to trimming and J lost 7 bases, with 15 bases between them. The CDR3 extends over 13 amino acids. As DNA, the CDR3 is TGTGCCAGCAGGGCGGGGGTGCCGTCTGGCTACACCTTC. Its translation: CASRAGVPSGYTF.

V gene TRBV29-1 combines with J gene TRBJ2-7; TRBD1 matches at 7 bases. In germline, CDR1 is SQVTM, CDR2 ANQGSEA. This CDR3 has 13 residues. Trimming at V came to 1 base and at J to 2 bases, leaving 2 bases not matched to a gene. CDR3 loop: CSVEGQGAYEQYF. The CDR3 DNA sequence: TGCAGCGTTGAAGGGCAGGGGGCCTACGAGCAGTACTTC.

A few counts support this clone. The chain carries TRBV27 and TRBJ2-7; D unresolved. The germline V and J ends were trimmed by 5 bases and 0 bases, with 11 bases remaining between them. CDR1 and CDR2 (germline): MNHEY, SMNVEV (reference sequence). The CDR3 extends over 14 amino acids. The CDR3 coding sequence is TGTGCCAGCAGTCCCGACGGGTACTCCTACGAGCAGTACTTC. Protein product: CASSPDGYSYEQYF.

The chain couples TRBV27 to TRBJ2-2, with D tentatively TRBD2 (7 bases). V lost 3 bases, J lost 6 bases, and 14 bases lay in between. This CDR3 has 15 residues. Germline V gene sequence: CDR1 MNHEY, CDR2 SMNVEV (reference sequence). The CDR3 nucleotides read TGTGCCAGCAGTTTCCCGGGGGGCAGGCCCGGGGAGCTGTTTTTT. Residues: CASSFPGGRPGELFF.

The rearrangement links TRBV5-6 to TRBJ1-6; the D is unclear. The CDR3 runs to 14 residues. CDR1 and CDR2 (germline): SGHDT, YYEEEE. Trimming cost V 0 bases and J 9 bases, with 10 bases left between them. The CDR3 DNA sequence: TGTGCCAGCAGCTTGGGGAGATCTCGTTCACCCCTCCACTTT. Protein sequence: CASSLGRSRSPLHF. Variable domain in full (rest from reference TRBV5-6 and TRBJ1-6): DAGVTQSPTHLIKTRGQQVTLRCSPKSGHDTVSWYQQALGQGPQFIFQYYEEEERQRGNFPDRFSGHQFPNYSSELNVNALLLGDSALYLCASSLGRSRSPLHFGNGTRLTVT.